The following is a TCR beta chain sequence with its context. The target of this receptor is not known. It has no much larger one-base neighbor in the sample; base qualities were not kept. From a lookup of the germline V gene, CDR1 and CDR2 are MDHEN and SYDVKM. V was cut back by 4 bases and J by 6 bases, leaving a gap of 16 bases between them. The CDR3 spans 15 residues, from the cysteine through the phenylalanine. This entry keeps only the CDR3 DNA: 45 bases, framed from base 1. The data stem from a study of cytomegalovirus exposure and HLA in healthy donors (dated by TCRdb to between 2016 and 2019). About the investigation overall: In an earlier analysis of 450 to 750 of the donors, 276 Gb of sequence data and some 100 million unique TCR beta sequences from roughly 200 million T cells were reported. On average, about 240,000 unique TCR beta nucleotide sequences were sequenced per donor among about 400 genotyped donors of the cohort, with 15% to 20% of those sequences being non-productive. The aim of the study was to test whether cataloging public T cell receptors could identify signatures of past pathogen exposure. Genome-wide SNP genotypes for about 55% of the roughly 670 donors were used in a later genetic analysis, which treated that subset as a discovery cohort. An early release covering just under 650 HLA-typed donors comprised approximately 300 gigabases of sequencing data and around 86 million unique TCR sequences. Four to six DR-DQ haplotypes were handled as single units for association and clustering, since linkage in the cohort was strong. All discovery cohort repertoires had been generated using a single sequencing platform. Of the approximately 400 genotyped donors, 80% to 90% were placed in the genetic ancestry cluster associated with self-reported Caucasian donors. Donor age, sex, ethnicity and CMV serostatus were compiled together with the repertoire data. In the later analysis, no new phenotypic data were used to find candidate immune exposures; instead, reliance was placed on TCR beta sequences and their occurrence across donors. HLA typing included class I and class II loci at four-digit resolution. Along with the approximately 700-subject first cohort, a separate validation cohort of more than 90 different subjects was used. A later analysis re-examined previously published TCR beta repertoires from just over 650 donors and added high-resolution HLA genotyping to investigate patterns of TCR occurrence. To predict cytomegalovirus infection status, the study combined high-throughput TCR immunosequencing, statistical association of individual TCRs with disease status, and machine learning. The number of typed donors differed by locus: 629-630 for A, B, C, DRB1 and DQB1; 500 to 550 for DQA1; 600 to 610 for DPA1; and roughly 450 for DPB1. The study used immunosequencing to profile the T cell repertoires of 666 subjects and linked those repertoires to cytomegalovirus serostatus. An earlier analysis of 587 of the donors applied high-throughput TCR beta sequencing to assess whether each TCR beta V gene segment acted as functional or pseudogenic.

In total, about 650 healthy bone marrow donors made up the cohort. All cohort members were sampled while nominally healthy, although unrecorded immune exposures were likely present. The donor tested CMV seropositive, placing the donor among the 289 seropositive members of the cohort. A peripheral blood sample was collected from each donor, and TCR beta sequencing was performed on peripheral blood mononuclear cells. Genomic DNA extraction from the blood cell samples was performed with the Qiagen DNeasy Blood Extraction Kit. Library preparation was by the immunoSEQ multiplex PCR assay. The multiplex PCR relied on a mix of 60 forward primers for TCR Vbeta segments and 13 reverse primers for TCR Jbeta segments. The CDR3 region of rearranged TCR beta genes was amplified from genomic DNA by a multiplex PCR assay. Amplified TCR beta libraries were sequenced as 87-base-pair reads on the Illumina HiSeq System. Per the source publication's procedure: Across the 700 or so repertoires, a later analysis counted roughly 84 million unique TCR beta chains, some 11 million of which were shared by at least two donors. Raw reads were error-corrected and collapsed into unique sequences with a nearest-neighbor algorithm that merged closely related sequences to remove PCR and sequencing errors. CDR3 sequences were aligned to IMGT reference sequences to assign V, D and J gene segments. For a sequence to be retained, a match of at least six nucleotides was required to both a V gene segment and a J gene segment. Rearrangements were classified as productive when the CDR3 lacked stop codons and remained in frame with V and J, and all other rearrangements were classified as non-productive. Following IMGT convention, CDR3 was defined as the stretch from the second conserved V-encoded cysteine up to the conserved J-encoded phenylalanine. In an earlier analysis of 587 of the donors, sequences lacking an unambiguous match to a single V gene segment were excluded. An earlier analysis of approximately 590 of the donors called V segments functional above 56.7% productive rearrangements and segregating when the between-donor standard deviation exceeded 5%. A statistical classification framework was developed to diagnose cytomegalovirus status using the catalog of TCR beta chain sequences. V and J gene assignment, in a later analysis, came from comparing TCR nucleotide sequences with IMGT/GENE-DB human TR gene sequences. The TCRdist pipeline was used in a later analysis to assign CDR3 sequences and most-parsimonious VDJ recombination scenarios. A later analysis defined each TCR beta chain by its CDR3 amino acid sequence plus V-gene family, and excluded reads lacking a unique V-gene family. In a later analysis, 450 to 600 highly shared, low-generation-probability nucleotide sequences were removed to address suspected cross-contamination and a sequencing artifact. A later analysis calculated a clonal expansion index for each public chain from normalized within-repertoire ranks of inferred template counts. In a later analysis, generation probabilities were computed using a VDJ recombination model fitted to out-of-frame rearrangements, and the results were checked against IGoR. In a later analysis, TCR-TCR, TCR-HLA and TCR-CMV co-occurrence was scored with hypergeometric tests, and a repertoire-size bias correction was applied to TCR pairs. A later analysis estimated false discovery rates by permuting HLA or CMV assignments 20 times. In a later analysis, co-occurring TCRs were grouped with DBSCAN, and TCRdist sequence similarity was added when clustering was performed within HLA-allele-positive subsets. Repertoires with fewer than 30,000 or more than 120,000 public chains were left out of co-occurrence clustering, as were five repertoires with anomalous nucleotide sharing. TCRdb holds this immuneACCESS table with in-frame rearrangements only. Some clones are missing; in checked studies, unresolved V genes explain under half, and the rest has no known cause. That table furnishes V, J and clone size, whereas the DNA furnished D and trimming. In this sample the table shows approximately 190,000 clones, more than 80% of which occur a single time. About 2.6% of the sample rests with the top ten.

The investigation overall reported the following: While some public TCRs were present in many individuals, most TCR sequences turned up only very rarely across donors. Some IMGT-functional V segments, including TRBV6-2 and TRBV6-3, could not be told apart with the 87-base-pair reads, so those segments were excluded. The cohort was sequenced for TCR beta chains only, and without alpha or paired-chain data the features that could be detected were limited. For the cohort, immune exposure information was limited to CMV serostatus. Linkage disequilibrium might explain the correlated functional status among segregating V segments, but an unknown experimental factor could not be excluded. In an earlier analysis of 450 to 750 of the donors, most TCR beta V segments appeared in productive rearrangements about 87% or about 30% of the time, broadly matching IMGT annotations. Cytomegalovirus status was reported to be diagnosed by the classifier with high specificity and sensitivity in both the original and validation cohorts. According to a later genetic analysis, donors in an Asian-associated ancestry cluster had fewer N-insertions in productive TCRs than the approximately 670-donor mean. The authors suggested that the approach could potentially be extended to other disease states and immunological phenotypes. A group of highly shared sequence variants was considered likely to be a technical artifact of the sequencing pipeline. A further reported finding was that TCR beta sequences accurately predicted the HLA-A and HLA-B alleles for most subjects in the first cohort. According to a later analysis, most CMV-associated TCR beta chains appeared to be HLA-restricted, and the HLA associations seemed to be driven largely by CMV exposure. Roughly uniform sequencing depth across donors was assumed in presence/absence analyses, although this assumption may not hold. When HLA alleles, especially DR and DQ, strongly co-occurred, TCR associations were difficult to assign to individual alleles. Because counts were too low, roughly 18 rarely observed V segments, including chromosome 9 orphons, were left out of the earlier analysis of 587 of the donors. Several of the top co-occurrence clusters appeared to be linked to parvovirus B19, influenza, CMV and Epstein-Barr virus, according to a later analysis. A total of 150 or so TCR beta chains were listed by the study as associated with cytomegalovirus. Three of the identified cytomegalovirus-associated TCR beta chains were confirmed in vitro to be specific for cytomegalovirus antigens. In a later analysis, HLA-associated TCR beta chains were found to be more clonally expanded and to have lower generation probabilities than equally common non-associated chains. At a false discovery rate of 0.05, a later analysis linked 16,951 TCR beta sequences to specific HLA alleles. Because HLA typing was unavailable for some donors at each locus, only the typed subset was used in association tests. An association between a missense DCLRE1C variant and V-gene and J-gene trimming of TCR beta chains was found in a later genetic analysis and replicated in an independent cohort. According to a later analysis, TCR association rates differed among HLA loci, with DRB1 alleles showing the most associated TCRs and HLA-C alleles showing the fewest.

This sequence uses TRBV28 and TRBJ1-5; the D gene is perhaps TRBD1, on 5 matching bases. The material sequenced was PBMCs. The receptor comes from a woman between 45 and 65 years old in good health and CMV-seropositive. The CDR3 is CASSYSGKGAQPQHF. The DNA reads TGTGCCAGCAGTTACTCGGGTAAAGGGGCTCAGCCCCAGCATTTT. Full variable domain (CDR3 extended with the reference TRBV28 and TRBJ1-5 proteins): DVKVTQSSRYLVKRTGEKVFLECVQDMDHENMFWYRQDPGLGLRLIYFSYDVKMKEKGDIPEGYSVSREKKERFSLILESASTNQTSMYLCASSYSGKGAQPQHFGDGTRLSIL.